This T cell receptor (beta chain) was obtained from a study of shared clonotypes between healthy human individuals. Regarding the study as a whole: Roughly 5% of naive CD4 clonotypes were shared across a few donors. Generation probabilities of non-shared clonotypes were lower (relative to those shared by all four donors).

Comments on this clone: Its specificity is unknown.

Germline V lookup: CDR1 SGHVS, CDR2 FQNEAQ. The V end was cut by 3 bases, the J end by 7 bases, with 16 bases between. The CDR3 totals 14 residues. Method: immunoSEQ multiplex PCR; TCRdb's copy keeps in-frame clones and lacks some. In the table there are 2 million to 2.5 million clones, approximately 93% of which are singletons. The rearrangement uses TRBV7-8 and TRBJ2-7; the D is unclear. Source material: naive CD4+ T cells from PBMCs. The subset is: CD45RA+ positively selected. This receptor was obtained from a man aged 18-30 years in good health. Some clones in this sample may be carry-over from other donors' samples. The CDR3 loop reads CASSFRVAQKEQYF. The CDR3 nucleotides read TGTGCCAGCAGCTTCCGGGTTGCGCAAAAAGAGCAGTACTTC. The complete variable domain, with remaining parts taken from reference TRBV7-8 and TRBJ2-7, reads GAGVSQSPRYKVAKRGQDVALRCDPISGHVSLFWYQQALGQGPEFLTYFQNEAQLDKSGLPSDRFFAERPEGSVSTLKIQRTQQEDSAVYLCASSFRVAQKEQYFGPGTRLTVT.